This T cell receptor (beta chain) was captured by sequencing in a study of blood T cells in healthy people across ages (dated by TCRdb to about 2015). Describing the broader study: In model experiments, template switching captured about one uniquely barcoded TCR beta cDNA molecule for every two T cells. Using deep sequencing normalized with unique cDNA molecular identifiers, the study measured how TCR beta repertoire diversity changes with age. The donors were split into four age groups: young (average approximately 16 years), middle-aged (more than 35), aged (approximately 60) and long-lived (under 85). Donors of different ages were randomly distributed across sequencing lanes to avoid experimental bias. For two donors (one aged 18 to 29 and one aged 80 or older), the study analyzed two additional independent replicas of 1 million unique cDNA reads from the same blood draw. Overall results and qualifications from the work: Because profiling used bulk unsorted PBMCs, naive and antigen-experienced compartments could not be compared conclusively. Estimates of total diversity from one million sequenced T cells were regarded as lower bounds and underestimates. There was a strong correlation between observed TCR beta diversity and the percentage of naive T cells measured by flow cytometry. Because the CMV infection status of the donors was unknown, age-related changes in expanded clonotypes may potentially have been confounded. As age increased, observed TCR beta diversity per million T cells dropped in a roughly linear way, and a significant reduction was already evident by age 40. Compared with the aged group, more naive CD4+ T cells, fewer expanded clones and increased TCR diversity were shown by the long-lived group, suggesting age selection.

The donors were roughly 38 Caucasian individuals from Russia, aged roughly 6 to 90 years, who were systemically healthy. Around 10 milliliters of peripheral blood were collected from each donor into EDTA-treated Vacutainer tubes. Ficoll-Paque density-gradient centrifugation was used to isolate PBMCs, with at least 6.5 million obtained per sample. Trizol reagent was used to extract total RNA from PBMCs, with at least 5 micrograms per sample. Naive CD45RAhigh/CD27high T cell percentages were measured by flow cytometry on a PBMC aliquot from every donor. Libraries were constructed by 5' RACE. The instrument given in TCRdb is Illumina HiSeq 2500. A second PCR of about 7 to 12 cycles was run with a J-beta primer mix and a sample-barcoded 5' primer. Each TCR beta cDNA molecule received a unique molecular identifier from a template-switch 5' adaptor carrying 12 random nucleotides. At least 2.5 million CDR3-containing paired-end reads were obtained from each sample. First-strand cDNA was synthesized from all RNA with the Mint cDNA synthesis kit, primed by a TRBC-specific oligonucleotide. Following uracil-DNA glycosylase treatment, all cDNA underwent a first 18-cycle PCR with the universal primers M1SS and BC2_uni_R. As for the authors' bioinformatics: Each sample was normalized by randomly selecting 1 million high-quality reads, each carrying a distinct molecular identifier. Instead of being binned into consensus sequences, reads that shared molecular identifiers were thrown out. MiTCR, with a Q25 quality threshold and the strictest error-elimination algorithm, was used for CDR3 identification, clonotype clustering and error correction. A nonparametric unseen species model with Euler transformation was used to estimate lower-bound total TCR beta diversity. The public reads were quality trimmed at Q25 with fastp and then assembled into clones with MiXCR by TCRdb, keeping productive beta chains. Every entry covers one CDR3 protein and lists the most common genes and DNA from its rows. These V and J calls rely on TCRdb rather than the paper's analysis. The sample table shows over 950,000 distinct CDR3 sequences, and under 40% are seen once. About an eighth of the sample is taken by the ten largest.

Remarks on this clonotype: What antigen it recognizes has not been identified. No base-level quality is on record; no much larger clone is a single base apart.

CDR1 and CDR2 were assigned from the germline V gene (reference sequence) as LNHNV and YYDKDF. V and J are trimmed by 8 bases and 3 bases, and the gene matches miss 3 bases of the junction. The CDR3 holds 14 amino acids from the cysteine to the phenylalanine. Of the read, only the CDR3 DNA is kept; its 42 bases are in frame from base 1. The chain is made from TRBV15 and TRBJ1-6, and 8 junctional nucleotides match TRBD1. The TCR comes from a man between 18 and 29 years old in good health. The specimen was blood. The CDR3 loop reads CATGDRLYNSPLHF. The sequenced DNA: TGTGCCACCGGGGACAGGCTCTATAATTCACCCCTCCACTTT.